This passage covers 23 T cell receptor beta chains from one sample sequenced in a study of T cell responses to AZD1222 COVID-19 vaccine. Clones were read by immunoSEQ multiplex PCR, and TCRdb kept only the in-frame ones, dropping some. The table includes 85,000 to 130,000 clones, over 90% detected once. Sequenced here: peripheral blood, sampled on day 0 of AZD1222 vaccination. The receptors were gathered from an adult in good health.

The chain combines TRBV14 with TRBJ1-5; the D is unclear. The CDR3 has 15 amino acids. The V gene's germline CDR1 is SGHDN and CDR2 FVKESK. Trimming shortened V by 1 base and J by 6 bases, and 13 bases separated the two germline ends. The CDR3 region has the DNA TGTGCCAGCAGCCAAGGTCGGCACAACCTTCAGCCCCAGCATTTT. Its translation is CASSQGRHNLQPQHF.

CDR3 nucleotides: TGTGCCAGCAGCAAGCCCGGCGGCTCCTACGAGCAGTACTTC. This translates into CASSKPGGSYEQYF. The V and J genes are TRBV7-9 and TRBJ2-7; D uncertain. This CDR3 is built from 14 residues. CDR1 and CDR2 (germline): SEHNR, FQNEAQ (reference sequence). Trimming cost V 5 bases and J 0 bases, with 11 bases left between them.

The chain recombines TRBV5-4 with TRBJ2-3; D is unclear. Germline lookup yields CDR1 SGHNT and CDR2 YYREEE (reference sequence). This CDR3 spans 13 amino acids. Trimming shortened V by 4 bases and J by 8 bases, and 14 bases separated the two germline ends. CDR3 bases: TGTGCCAGCAGCGAGGATCAGATAGGTACGCAGTATTTT. Residues: CASSEDQIGTQYF.

Note on this clone: This sample also contains other DNA sequences that code for the same CDR3. The chain recombines TRBV7-9 with TRBJ2-7; D is ambiguous. The V gene's germline CDR1 is SEHNR and CDR2 FQNEAQ (reference sequence). The CDR3 is 12 amino acids. Trimming took 1 base from V and 1 from J, leaving 2 bases between them. The CDR3 sequence: CASSLGSYEQYF. The CDR3 bases are TGTGCCAGCAGCTTAGGGTCCTACGAGCAGTACTTC.

The chain combines TRBV6-5 with TRBJ1-5; D remains ambiguous. Germline V gives CDR1 MNHEY, CDR2 SVGAGI. V lost 11 bases and J lost 5, with 16 bases in between. CDR3 size: 13 residues. CDR3 coding DNA: TGTGCCGGCCGCCTTGGGCACGATCAGCCCCAGCATTTT. Encoded protein: CAGRLGHDQPQHF.

The chain uses TRBV5-5 and TRBJ1-4; D is unclear. Germline lookup yields CDR1 SGHKS and CDR2 YYEKEE (reference sequence). The CDR3 length is 16 residues. Trimming took off 0 bases at V and 2 bases at J, with 11 bases between the two ends. The CDR3 protein is CASSLGRMGTNEKLFF. CDR3 bases: TGTGCCAGCAGCTTGGGTCGAATGGGGACTAATGAAAAACTGTTTTTT.

This chain links TRBV18 with TRBJ2-7; a possible D gene is TRBD2 (5 bases). The CDR3 has 14 residues. V gave up 2 bases and J gave up 4 bases, with 12 bases separating them. Germline loops: CDR1 KGHSH, CDR2 LQKENI. The CDR3 protein is CASSPEGGRYEQYF. As DNA, the CDR3 is TGTGCCAGCTCACCAGAGGGCGGCAGGTACGAGCAGTACTTC.

The chain employs TRBV24-1 and TRBJ2-3; 8 bases are a match to TRBD1. CDR3 size: 15 residues. The junction had 7 bases not matched to a gene; V was cut back by 4 bases and J by 5 bases. Germline-derived CDR1 and CDR2 are KGHDR and SFDVKD. The CDR3 DNA is TGTGCCACCAGTGACCGCTCCGACAGGGGAGATACGCAGTATTTT. Amino acid sequence: CATSDRSDRGDTQYF.

The chain couples TRBV6-5 to TRBJ2-2; TRBD1 might be the D (6 bases). Germline V lookup: CDR1 MNHEY, CDR2 SVGAGI. Trimming left V 6 bases short and J 6 bases short, with 14 bases between. The CDR3 totals 14 residues. The CDR3 coding sequence is TGTGCCAGCAGGCCTACAGGGTATCCCGGGGAGCTGTTTTTT. This encodes CASRPTGYPGELFF.

This sequence joins TRBV6-5 and TRBJ2-5; no reliable D call. Germline lookup yields CDR1 MNHEY and CDR2 SVGAGI. Trimming removed 9 bases from V and 3 bases from J, with 17 bases in between. There are 14 residues in the CDR3. The CDR3 nucleotides are TGTGCCAGTACCCCCTCCACGGCAAAAGAGACCCAGTACTTC. Amino acid sequence: CASTPSTAKETQYF.

The chain employs TRBV6-5 and TRBJ2-1; 10 nucleotides agree with TRBD2. The CDR3 is made up of 15 amino acids. Unmatched junction bases numbered 6, after V lost 5 bases and J lost 5 bases. Germline CDR1 MNHEY, CDR2 SVGAGI. CDR3 bases: TGTGCCAGCAGTACTAGCGGGAAAGGAGACAATGAGCAGTTCTTC. As protein: CASSTSGKGDNEQFF.

The rearrangement links TRBV3-1 (or the pseudogene TRBV3-2) to TRBJ2-7; 7 nucleotides line up with TRBD2. The CDR3 has 16 amino acids. The ends lost 0 bases at V and 0 bases at J; junction bases unmatched: 5. Germline V lookup: CDR1 LGHDT, CDR2 YNNKEL (reference sequence). The CDR3 region is CASSQEAGVNSYEQYF. For the CDR3, the DNA is TGTGCCAGCAGCCAAGAGGCGGGAGTAAACTCCTACGAGCAGTACTTC.

The J gene is TRBJ1-1, the V gene TRBV6-5, with 9 bases lining up with TRBD1. The germline V gene encodes CDR1 MNHEY and CDR2 SVGAGI. This CDR3 has 13 residues. Unmatched junction bases numbered 3, after V lost 6 bases and J lost 4 bases. The CDR3 loop reads CASRQGAVTEAFF. The CDR3 nucleotides are TGTGCCAGCAGACAGGGGGCGGTCACTGAAGCTTTCTTT.

This chain joins TRBV5-4 and TRBJ2-1; 9 bases map to TRBD2. V lost 4 bases and J lost 6; bases outside the gene matches: 11. There are 16 residues in the CDR3. CDR1 and CDR2 from the germline V gene are SGHNT and YYREEE (reference sequence). The chain's CDR3 is CASSPGGSGRSNEQFF. CDR3 bases: TGTGCCAGCAGCCCAGGTGGTAGCGGGAGATCCAATGAGCAGTTCTTC.

The rearrangement links TRBV7-9 to TRBJ2-7; D is tentatively TRBD1 or TRBD2 (5 bases each). The CDR3 is made up of 14 amino acids. Trimming removed 3 bases at V and 6 bases at J, with 15 bases between. Germline-derived CDR1 and CDR2 are SEHNR and FQNEAQ (reference sequence). The CDR3 reads CASSFRGTFGEQYF. The DNA of the CDR3 is TGTGCCAGCAGCTTTCGAGGGACGTTTGGCGAGCAGTACTTC.

This chain links TRBV18 with TRBJ2-3; D tentatively fits TRBD1 or TRBD2 (5 bases each). Germline V gene sequence: CDR1 KGHSH, CDR2 LQKENI. Trimming pared 3 bases from V and 1 base from J, leaving 8 bases between. The CDR3 sequence is 14 residues long. The CDR3: CASSPGRGTDTQYF. The CDR3 nucleotides read TGTGCCAGCTCACCGGGGCGGGGCACAGATACGCAGTATTTT. Filled out from reference TRBV18 and TRBJ2-3, the complete variable domain reads NAGVMQNPRHLVRRRGQEARLRCSPMKGHSHVYWYRQLPEEGLKFMVYLQKENIIDESGMPKERFSAEFPKEGPSILRIQQVVRGDSAAYFCASSPGRGTDTQYFGPGTRLTVL.

The chain couples TRBV9 to TRBJ1-1; no clear D gene. The V gene lost 0 bases and the J gene lost 4 bases, with 7 bases spanning the gap. CDR3 length: 13 residues. Germline V lookup: CDR1 SGDLS, CDR2 YYNGEE. The CDR3 loop is CASSVVQSTEAFF. As DNA, the CDR3 is TGTGCCAGCAGCGTAGTCCAGAGCACTGAAGCTTTCTTT.

The V and J genes are TRBV19 and TRBJ2-7; either TRBD1 or TRBD2 may fit D (5 bases each). Germline V gene lookup returns CDR1 LNHDA and CDR2 SQIVND (reference sequence). Trimming left V 3 bases short and J 4 bases short, with 16 bases between. The CDR3 runs 15 residues. The chain's CDR3 is CASSIGMGKGYEQYF. CDR3 sequence (DNA): TGTGCCAGTAGTATCGGGATGGGGAAGGGGTACGAGCAGTACTTC.

This clone was observed a handful of times. This chain uses TRBV5-4 with TRBJ1-1, with D possibly being TRBD1 (6 bases). Germline assignment: CDR1 SGHNT and CDR2 YYREEE (reference sequence). CDR3 size: 13 residues. V dropped 4 bases and J dropped 0 bases, with 7 bases sitting between them. The CDR3 here is CASSRDMNTEAFF. In DNA, the CDR3 is TGTGCCAGCAGCCGGGACATGAACACTGAAGCTTTCTTT. Supplemented by reference TRBV5-4 and TRBJ1-1, the full variable domain reads ETGVTQSPTHLIKTRGQQVTLRCSSQSGHNTVSWYQQALGQGPQFIFQYYREEENGRGNFPPRFSGLQFPNYSSELNVNALELDDSALYLCASSRDMNTEAFFGQGTRLTVV.

V and J are TRBV24-1 and TRBJ2-6; D gene uncertain. The CDR3 is 18 residues long. Germline V CDR1 and CDR2: KGHDR, SFDVKD. Trimming removed 4 bases from V and 0 bases from J, with 15 bases in between. The CDR3 nucleotides read TGTGCCACCAGTGACTACGCGGCTACCTCCTCTGGGGCCAACGTCCTGACTTTC. Residues: CATSDYAATSSGANVLTF.

The chain recombines TRBV3-1 (or the pseudogene TRBV3-2) with TRBJ1-1; no clear D gene. Trimming removed 1 base at V and 1 base at J, with 4 bases between. CDR1 is LGHDT and CDR2 is YNNKEL in the germline V gene (reference sequence). The length of the CDR3 is 13 residues. The CDR3 sequence: CASSQGQNTEAFF. CDR3 bases: TGTGCCAGCAGCCAAGGACAGAACACTGAAGCTTTCTTT.

The chain recombines TRBV7-2 with TRBJ1-3; no clear D. This CDR3 is 14 amino acids long. In germline, CDR1 is SGHTA, CDR2 FQGNSA. V dropped 3 bases and J dropped 4 bases, with 10 bases sitting between them. CDR3 coding DNA: TGTGCCAGCAGCTTGAGGACTCCGGGAAACACCATATATTTT. Protein product: CASSLRTPGNTIYF.

The chain combines TRBV12-3 or TRBV12-4 with TRBJ2-7, with D perhaps matching TRBD1 or TRBD2 (5 bases each). The V end was cut by 5 bases, the J end by 0 bases, with 5 bases between. There are 12 residues in the CDR3. Here the CDR3 DNA reads TGTGCCAGCAGTGGGACCTCCTACGAGCAGTACTTC. It is translated as CASSGTSYEQYF.